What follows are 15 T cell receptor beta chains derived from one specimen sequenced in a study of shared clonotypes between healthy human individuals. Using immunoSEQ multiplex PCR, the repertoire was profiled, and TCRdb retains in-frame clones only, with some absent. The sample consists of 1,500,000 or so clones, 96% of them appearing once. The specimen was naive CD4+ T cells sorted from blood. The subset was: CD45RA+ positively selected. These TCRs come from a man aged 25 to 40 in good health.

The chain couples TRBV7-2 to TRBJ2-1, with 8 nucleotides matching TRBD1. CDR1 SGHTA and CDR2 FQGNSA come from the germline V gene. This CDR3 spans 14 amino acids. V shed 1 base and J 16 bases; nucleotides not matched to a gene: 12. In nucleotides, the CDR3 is TGTGCCAGCAGCTTAGGACAGGGGTTCAGGAGTCTTTTCTTC. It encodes CASSLGQGFRSLFF.

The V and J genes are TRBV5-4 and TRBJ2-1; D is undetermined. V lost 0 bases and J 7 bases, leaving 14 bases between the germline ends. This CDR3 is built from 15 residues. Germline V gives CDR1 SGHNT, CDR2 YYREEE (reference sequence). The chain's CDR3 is CASSLALQLPNEQFF. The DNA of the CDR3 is TGTGCCAGCAGCTTGGCTCTACAACTGCCGAATGAGCAGTTCTTC.

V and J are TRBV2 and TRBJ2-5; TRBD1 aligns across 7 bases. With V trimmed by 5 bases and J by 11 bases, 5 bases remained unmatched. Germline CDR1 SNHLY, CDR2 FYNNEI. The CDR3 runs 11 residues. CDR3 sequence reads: CASSLGQAQYF. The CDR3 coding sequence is TGTGCCAGCAGTCTTGGACAGGCACAGTACTTC.

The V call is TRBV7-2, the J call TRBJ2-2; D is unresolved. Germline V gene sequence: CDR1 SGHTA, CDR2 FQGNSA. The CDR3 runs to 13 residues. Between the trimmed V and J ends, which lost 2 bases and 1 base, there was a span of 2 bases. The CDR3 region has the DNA TGTGCCAGCAGCTTATGGAACACCGGGGAGCTGTTTTTT. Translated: CASSLWNTGELFF. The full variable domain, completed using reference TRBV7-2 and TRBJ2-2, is GAGVSQSPSNKVTEKGKDVELRCDPISGHTALYWYRQSLGQGLEFLIYFQGNSAPDKSGLPSDRFSAERTGGSVSTLTIQRTQQEDSAVYLCASSLWNTGELFFGEGSRLTVL.

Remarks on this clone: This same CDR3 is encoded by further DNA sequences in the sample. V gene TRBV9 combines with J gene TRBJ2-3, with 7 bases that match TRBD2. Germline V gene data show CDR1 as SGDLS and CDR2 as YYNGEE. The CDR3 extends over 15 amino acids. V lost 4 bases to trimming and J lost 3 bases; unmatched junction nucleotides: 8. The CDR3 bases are TGTGCCAGCAGCCCGTCTGGCGGGAGTACAGATACGCAGTATTTT. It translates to CASSPSGGSTDTQYF.

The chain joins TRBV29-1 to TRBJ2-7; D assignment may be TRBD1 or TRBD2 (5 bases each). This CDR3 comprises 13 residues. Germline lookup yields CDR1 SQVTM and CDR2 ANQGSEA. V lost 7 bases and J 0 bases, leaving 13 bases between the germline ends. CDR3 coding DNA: TGCAGCGCAGGGAGTAGGGACTCCTACGAGCAGTACTTC. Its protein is CSAGSRDSYEQYF.

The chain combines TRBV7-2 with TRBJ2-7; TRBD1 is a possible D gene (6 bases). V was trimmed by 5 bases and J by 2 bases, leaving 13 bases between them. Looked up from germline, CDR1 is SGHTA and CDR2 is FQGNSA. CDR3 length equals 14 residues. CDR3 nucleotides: TGTGCCAGCAGCCCAGGGGCTTTACCCTACGAGCAGTACTTC. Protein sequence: CASSPGALPYEQYF.

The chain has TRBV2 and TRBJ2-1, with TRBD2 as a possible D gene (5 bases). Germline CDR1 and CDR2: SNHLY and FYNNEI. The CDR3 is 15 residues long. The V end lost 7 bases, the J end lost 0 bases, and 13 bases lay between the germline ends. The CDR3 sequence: CASTRSGGSYNEQFF. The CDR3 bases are TGTGCCAGCACCCGGAGCGGTGGCTCCTACAATGAGCAGTTCTTC.

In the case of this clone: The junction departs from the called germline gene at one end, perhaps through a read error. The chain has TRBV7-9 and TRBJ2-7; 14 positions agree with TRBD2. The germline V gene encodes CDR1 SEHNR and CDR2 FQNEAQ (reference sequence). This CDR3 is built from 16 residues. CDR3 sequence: CASSSLTGGLAGEERF. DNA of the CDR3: TGTGCCAGCAGCTCTCTGACTGGGGGACTAGCGGGAGAAGAACGATTC.

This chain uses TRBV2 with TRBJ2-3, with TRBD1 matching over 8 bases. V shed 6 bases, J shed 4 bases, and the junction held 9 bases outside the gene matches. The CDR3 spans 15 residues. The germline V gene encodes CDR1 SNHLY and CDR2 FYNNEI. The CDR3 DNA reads TGTGCCAGCAGCGACGGGACAGGCGGTGCAGATACGCAGTATTTT. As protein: CASSDGTGGADTQYF. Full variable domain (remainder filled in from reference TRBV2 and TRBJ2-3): EPEVTQTPSHQVTQMGQEVILRCVPISNHLYFYWYRQILGQKVEFLVSFYNNEISEKSEIFDDQFSVERPDGSNFTLKIRSTKLEDSAMYFCASSDGTGGADTQYFGPGTRLTVL.

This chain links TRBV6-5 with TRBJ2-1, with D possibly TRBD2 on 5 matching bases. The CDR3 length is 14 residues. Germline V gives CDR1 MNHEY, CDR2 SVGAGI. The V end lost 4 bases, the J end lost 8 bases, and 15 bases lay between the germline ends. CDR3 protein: CASSSGSSLHEQFF. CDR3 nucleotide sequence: TGTGCCAGCAGTTCGGGGAGCTCGCTACATGAGCAGTTCTTC.

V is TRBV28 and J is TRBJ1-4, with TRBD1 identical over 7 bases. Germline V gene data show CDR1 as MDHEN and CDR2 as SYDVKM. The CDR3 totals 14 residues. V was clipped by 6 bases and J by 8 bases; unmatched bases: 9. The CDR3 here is CASSQTGEAEKLFF. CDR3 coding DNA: TGTGCCAGCAGCCAAACAGGGGAGGCCGAAAAACTGTTTTTT.

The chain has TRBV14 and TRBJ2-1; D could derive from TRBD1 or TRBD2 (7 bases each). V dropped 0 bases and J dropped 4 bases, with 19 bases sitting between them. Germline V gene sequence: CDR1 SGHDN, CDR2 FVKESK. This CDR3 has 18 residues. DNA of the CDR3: TGTGCCAGCAGCCAAGATCAGGGGGGGGCCAACCTATACAATGAGCAGTTCTTC. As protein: CASSQDQGGANLYNEQFF.

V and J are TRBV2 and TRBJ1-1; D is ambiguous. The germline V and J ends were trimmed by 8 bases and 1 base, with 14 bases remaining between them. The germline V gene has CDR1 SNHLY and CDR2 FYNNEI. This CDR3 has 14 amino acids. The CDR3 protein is CASWDRTENTEAFF. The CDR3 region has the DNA TGTGCCAGCTGGGATCGGACGGAGAACACTGAAGCTTTCTTT.

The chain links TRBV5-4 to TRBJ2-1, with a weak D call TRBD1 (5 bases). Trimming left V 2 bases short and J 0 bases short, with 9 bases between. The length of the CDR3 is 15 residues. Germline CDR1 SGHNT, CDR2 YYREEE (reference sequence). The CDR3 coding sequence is TGTGCCAGCAGCTTTTGGCAGGGCTCCTACAATGAGCAGTTCTTC. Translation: CASSFWQGSYNEQFF. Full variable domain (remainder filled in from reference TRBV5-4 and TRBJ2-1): ETGVTQSPTHLIKTRGQQVTLRCSSQSGHNTVSWYQQALGQGPQFIFQYYREEENGRGNFPPRFSGLQFPNYSSELNVNALELDDSALYLCASSFWQGSYNEQFFGPGTRLTVL.